This entry features one T cell receptor (beta chain) sequence. No antigen is known for it. The data derive from a study of T cell repertoires and Cas9 in healthy adults. Study overall: SpCas9-reactive CD4 and CD8 T cells were characterized for potency, cytotoxicity and lineage.

This CDR3 contains 12 residues. With V trimmed by 5 bases and J by 6 bases, 4 bases remained unmatched. CDR1 is SGHRS, CDR2 YFSETQ, per germline. Generated by immunoSEQ multiplex PCR, the TCRdb table keeps only in-frame clones and is missing some. The sample carries about 15,000 clones, around 90% recorded once. Study-wide results and caveats: In vitro, SpCas9-reactive Tregs were reported to curb effector T cell proliferation and function.

This TCR was sampled from a human donor in good health. The sequenced sample was Tregs (CD4+, CD25+, CD127-, CD137-, CD154-) from PBMCs; culture status not recorded. The V call is TRBV5-1, the J call TRBJ2-5, with 7 bases aligning to TRBD2. The CDR3 here is CASRDGGKTQYF. The CDR3, as DNA: TGCGCCAGCAGGGACGGGGGGAAGACCCAGTACTTC.